Each of the 16 T cell receptor beta chains below was sequenced from the same sample in a study of cytomegalovirus exposure and HLA in healthy donors. PCR used 60 Vbeta primers and 13 Jbeta primers. Generated by immunoSEQ multiplex PCR, the TCRdb table keeps only in-frame clones and is missing some. The repertoire has about 190,000 clones, roughly 77% of them found once; the top ten carry approximately 4.8%. The sequencing input was PBMCs. The receptors come from a man aged 25-40 years in good health and CMV-seropositive.

The chain combines TRBV27 with TRBJ2-1, with a possible D match to TRBD2 (5 bases). V lost 0 bases and J 0 bases, leaving 9 bases between the germline ends. From germline, CDR1 is MNHEY and CDR2 SMNVEV (reference sequence). The CDR3 runs to 16 residues. The DNA of the CDR3 is TGTGCCAGCAGTTTATCGGCGGGTGACTCCTACAATGAGCAGTTCTTC. Translated, it gives CASSLSAGDSYNEQFF.

This chain uses TRBV27 with TRBJ2-7; perhaps TRBD1 as D (6 bases). Germline CDR1 is MNHEY and CDR2 is SMNVEV (reference sequence). CDR3 size: 13 residues. Trimming shortened V by 0 bases and J by 8 bases, and 11 bases separated the two germline ends. In nucleotides, the CDR3 is TGTGCCAGCAGTTTATCGATGCAGGGGAAGCAGTACTTC. This translates into CASSLSMQGKQYF.

This clone came up once. The chain has TRBV4-3 and TRBJ2-1; maybe TRBD2 (6 bases). The CDR3 sequence is 15 residues long. The ends were cut back, 2 bases at V and 4 bases at J, with 12 bases in the middle. Per the germline V gene, CDR1 is LGHNA and CDR2 is YSLEER. CDR3 region: CASSQQSGRYNEQFF. The CDR3 DNA sequence: TGCGCCAGCAGCCAACAGTCAGGGAGGTACAATGAGCAGTTCTTC.

This clone was seen more than once but under ten times. J is TRBJ2-1 and V is TRBV19, with D tentatively TRBD1 (5 bases). This CDR3 is 16 amino acids long. Trimming removed 7 bases at V and 7 bases at J, with 23 bases between. Germline V gene sequence: CDR1 LNHDA, CDR2 SQIVND (reference sequence). DNA for the CDR3: TGTGCCAGTACCCCAAGAAGGGGTGGATCCGGGAATGAGCAGTTCTTC. It specifies CASTPRRGGSGNEQFF.

Concerning this clone: Without the conserved terminal phenylalanine or tryptophan, this CDR3 likely stems from a read error. The V gene is TRBV28, the J gene TRBJ2-3; 8 bases are a match to TRBD2. The germline V gene has CDR1 MDHEN and CDR2 SYDVKM. J lost 2 bases, V lost 3 bases, and 10 bases had no gene match. This CDR3 has 17 residues. The CDR3 is CASSFHSSGTHTDTQYL. For the CDR3, the DNA is TGTGCCAGCAGTTTCCATAGTAGCGGGACCCACACAGATACGCAGTATCTT.

This clone turned up a few times. The CDR3 is CASGLSPLAGSYEQYF. CDR3 DNA sequence: TGTGCTAGTGGTTTGTCCCCCCTAGCGGGGAGCTACGAGCAGTACTTC. The chain recombines TRBV12-5 with TRBJ2-7; 9 bases align to TRBD2. Germline V CDR1 and CDR2: LGHNT, FRNRAP. The CDR3 loop spans 16 amino acids. Losses at the gene ends were 2 bases for V and 3 bases for J; bases not matched to a gene: 8.

This chain connects TRBV28 to TRBJ1-5; a possible D gene is TRBD1 (5 bases). The V gene's germline CDR1 is MDHEN and CDR2 SYDVKM. The CDR3 totals 13 residues. The V and J ends lost 7 bases and 3 bases respectively, with 10 bases between them. CDR3 DNA: TGTGCCAGCACCTTGACAGTCAATCAGCCCCAGCATTTT. Residues: CASTLTVNQPQHF.

V gene TRBV5-1 combines with J gene TRBJ1-5; 9 nucleotides line up with TRBD1. This CDR3 is built from 15 residues. Germline CDR1 and CDR2: SGHRS and YFSETQ. Germline trimming cut 0 bases from V and 6 bases from J; bases unmatched to any gene: 4. The CDR3 spells CASSLGTGVSQPQHF. CDR3 nucleotides: TGCGCCAGCAGCTTGGGGACAGGGGTGAGTCAGCCCCAGCATTTT.

The chain uses TRBV5-5 and TRBJ2-7; D gene unclear. Per the germline V gene, CDR1 is SGHKS and CDR2 is YYEKEE (reference sequence). This CDR3 has 14 amino acids. Trimming stripped 2 bases from V and 3 bases from J, with 12 bases between. The CDR3 nucleotides read TGTGCCAGCAGCTTCGTGTCAGGCCACTACGAGCAGTACTTC. It codes for CASSFVSGHYEQYF.

In its sample, this clone was seen a few times. J is TRBJ1-1 and V is TRBV5-4, with D possibly TRBD1 on 5 matching bases. The V end was cut by 4 bases, the J end by 1 base, with 14 bases between. Per the germline V gene, CDR1 is SGHNT and CDR2 is YYREEE (reference sequence). The CDR3 length is 15 residues. The CDR3 DNA sequence: TGTGCCAGCAGCCCGGCGGGGGGGAGGAACACTGAAGCTTTCTTT. Translating gives CASSPAGGRNTEAFF. Variable domain in full (rest from reference TRBV5-4 and TRBJ1-1): ETGVTQSPTHLIKTRGQQVTLRCSSQSGHNTVSWYQQALGQGPQFIFQYYREEENGRGNFPPRFSGLQFPNYSSELNVNALELDDSALYLCASSPAGGRNTEAFFGQGTRLTVV.

A single count supports this clone. The rearrangement links TRBV7-3 to TRBJ2-3, with 10 bases lining up with TRBD2. CDR1 is SGHTA and CDR2 is FQGTGA in the germline V gene. The CDR3 length is 16 residues. V dropped 5 bases and J dropped 7; count of bases not matched to a gene: 12. CDR3 in DNA: TGTGCCAGCAGCCCACGTGGGACTAGCGCACCTTATACGCAGTATTTT. Encoded protein: CASSPRGTSAPYTQYF.

This chain links TRBV30 with TRBJ2-5; no reliable D call. The CDR3 is made up of 13 amino acids. Trimming took 0 bases from V and 4 from J, leaving 9 bases between them. Germline CDR1 reads GTSNPN; CDR2 reads SVGIG (reference sequence). The CDR3 DNA follows: TGTGCCTGGAGTGTACCCCCGAGAGAGACCCAGTACTTC. This sequence encodes CAWSVPPRETQYF. The variable domain in full, completed from reference TRBV30 and TRBJ2-5, reads SQTIHQWPATLVQPVGSPLSLECTVEGTSNPNLYWYRQAAGRGLQLLFYSVGIGQISSEVPQNLSASRPQDRQFILSSKKLLLSDSGFYLCAWSVPPRETQYFGPGTRLLVL.

The chain is built from TRBV29-1 and TRBJ1-5; D gene unclear. Trimming stripped 6 bases from V and 5 bases from J, with 11 bases between. Looked up from germline, CDR1 is SQVTM and CDR2 is ANQGSEA. The CDR3 loop spans 12 amino acids. CDR3 nucleotide sequence: TGCAGCGTGCAGGAAGTTGATCAGCCCCAGCATTTT. Translation: CSVQEVDQPQHF.

Notes on this clone: Other DNA variants within this sample encode the same CDR3. This sequence joins TRBV6-5 and TRBJ2-7; 8 positions agree with TRBD2. The CDR3 covers 15 residues. Germline V lookup: CDR1 MNHEY, CDR2 SVGAGI. V was pared by 0 bases and J by 4 bases, with 5 bases of the junction left unmatched. CDR3 in DNA: TGTGCCAGCAGTTACTCGACGGGAGGGTCGTACGAGCAGTACTTC. This sequence encodes CASSYSTGGSYEQYF.

CDR3 sequence reads: CASSQAGATNEKLFF. The CDR3 DNA reads TGCGCCAGCAGCCAGGCAGGGGCAACTAATGAAAAACTGTTTTTT. The chain joins TRBV4-3 to TRBJ1-4; D possibly corresponds to TRBD1 (6 bases). Trimming took 3 bases from V and 0 from J, leaving 8 bases between them. Per the germline V gene, CDR1 is LGHNA and CDR2 is YSLEER. This CDR3 is 15 amino acids long.

The sample holds a few counts of this clone. V gene TRBV6-1 combines with J gene TRBJ2-1; 7 bases are shared with TRBD2. Germline trimming cut 3 bases from V and 6 bases from J; bases unmatched to any gene: 14. Per the germline V gene, CDR1 is MNHNS and CDR2 is SASEGT. This CDR3 spans 17 amino acids. CDR3 bases: TGTGCCAGCAGTGATCGAGCGGGACCAGGTGGTGGCAATGAGCAGTTCTTC. Protein: CASSDRAGPGGGNEQFF.